The present entry profiles one T cell receptor (beta chain) with its context. The target antigen is unknown. This PCR relied on a set of 60 Vbeta primers and 13 Jbeta primers. The data were produced by immunoSEQ multiplex PCR, yet TCRdb's version contains in-frame clones alone and is incomplete. Among roughly 260,000 clones, 84% were seen once, and the ten largest hold roughly 2%. The sample comes from a study of cytomegalovirus exposure and HLA in healthy donors. As for the study in general: From donors who were HLA-typed, an early data release held around 80 million unique TCRs. General study findings and limits: In vitro experiments confirmed that three CMV-associated chains were specific for CMV antigens. There were reportedly fewer N-insertions in an Asian-associated ancestry cluster than the roughly 670-donor mean, in a later analysis. Earlier findings revealed that most TCR beta V segments proved productive either about 90% or about 30% of the time.

With 0 bases clipped from V and 5 bases from J, the junction kept 5 bases outside the gene matches. From germline, CDR1 is SGHRS and CDR2 YFSETQ. The CDR3 consists of 16 residues. The chain recombines TRBV5-1 with TRBJ2-3; 11 bases agree with TRBD2. The sequence was obtained from a woman between 40 and 50 years old in good health and CMV-seropositive. The sequenced sample consisted of PBMCs. CDR3 DNA sequence: TGCGCCAGCAGCTTGGTACTAGCGGGAGCGAAAGATACGCAGTATTTT. Translating gives CASSLVLAGAKDTQYF.